The rows below give T cell receptor beta chains drawn from one sample of a study of technical replicates of blood from several donors. Profiled with immunoSEQ multiplex PCR; TCRdb holds only in-frame clones, not every one. Of around 80,000 clones listed, 96% are singletons. The sample consisted of T cells isolated from PBMCs. All receptors come from a human donor in good health. CDR3s include the opening cysteine and the closing phenylalanine or tryptophan. A D gene is named only where the DNA matches it firmly. The size entry is marked missing in some rows and otherwise reads once, few, many or a size class.

d_gene,j_gene,abundance,v_gene,CDR3aa,CDR3nt
.,TRBJ2-1,.,TRBV11-2,CASSTIYNEQFF,TGTGCCAGCTCCACTATCTACAATGAGCAGTTCTTC
.,TRBJ1-4,.,TRBV11-3,CASSLTVSTNEKLFF,TGTGCCAGCAGCTTGACAGTTTCAACTAATGAAAAACTGTTTTTT
TRBD2,TRBJ2-7,.,TRBV7-2,CASSQTSGYISYEQYF,TGTGCCAGCAGCCAGACTAGCGGATATATTTCCTACGAGCAGTACTTC
.,TRBJ2-6,.,TRBV4-3,CASSQRRRATILINSGANVLTF,TGCGCCAGCAGCCAAAGACGGAGGGCTACCATATTGATAAACTCTGGGGCCAACGTCCTGACTTTC
.,TRBJ1-3,.,TRBV6-6,CASSPGTPANTIYF,TGTGCCAGCAGTCCGGGGACTCCGGCAAACACCATATATTTT
TRBD1,TRBJ1-1,.,TRBV10-3,CAIRQGLRTEAFF,TGTGCCATCAGACAGGGGTTAAGGACTGAAGCTTTCTTT
TRBD2,TRBJ2-7,once,TRBV19,CASTPTSGAAYEQYF,TGTGCCAGTACCCCAACTAGCGGGGCTGCCTACGAGCAGTACTTC
TRBD2,TRBJ2-7,.,TRBV7-6,CASSLNAAGVFYEQYF,TGTGCCAGCAGCTTAAACGCCGCGGGAGTTTTCTACGAGCAGTACTTC
.,TRBJ1-2,.,TRBV6-5,CVSSPNTNYGYTF,TGTGTCAGCAGTCCTAATACTAACTATGGCTACACCTTC
.,TRBJ2-2,.,TRBV5-4,CASSLDLSDTGELFF,TGTGCCAGCAGCCTAGATTTAAGTGACACCGGGGAGCTGTTTTTT
.,TRBJ2-1,.,TRBV27,CASSPQVSINEQFF,TGTGCCAGCAGTCCACAGGTATCTATTAATGAGCAGTTCTTC